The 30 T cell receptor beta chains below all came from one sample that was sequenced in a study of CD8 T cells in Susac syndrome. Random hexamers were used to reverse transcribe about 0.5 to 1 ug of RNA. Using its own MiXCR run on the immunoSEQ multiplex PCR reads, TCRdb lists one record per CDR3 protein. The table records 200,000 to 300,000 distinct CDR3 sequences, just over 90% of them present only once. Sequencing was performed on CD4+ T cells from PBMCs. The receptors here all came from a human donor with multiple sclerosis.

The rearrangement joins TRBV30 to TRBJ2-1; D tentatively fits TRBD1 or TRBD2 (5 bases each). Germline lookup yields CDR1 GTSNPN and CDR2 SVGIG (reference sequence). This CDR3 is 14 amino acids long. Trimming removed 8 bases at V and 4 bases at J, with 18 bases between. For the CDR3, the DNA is TGTGCCGGGGCCCCCCGGGGTTCATACAATGAGCAGTTCTTC. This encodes CAGAPRGSYNEQFF.

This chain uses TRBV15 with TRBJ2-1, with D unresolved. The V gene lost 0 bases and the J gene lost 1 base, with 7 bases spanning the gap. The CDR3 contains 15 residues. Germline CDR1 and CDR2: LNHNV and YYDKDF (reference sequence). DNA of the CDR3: TGTGCCACCAGCAGAGACTGGGGTTCCTACAATGAGCAGTTCTTC. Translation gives CATSRDWGSYNEQFF. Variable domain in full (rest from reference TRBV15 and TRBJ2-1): DAMVIQNPRYQVTQFGKPVTLSCSQTLNHNVMYWYQQKSSQAPKLLFHYYDKDFNNEADTPDNFQSRRPNTSFCFLDIRSPGLGDTAMYLCATSRDWGSYNEQFFGPGTRLTVL.

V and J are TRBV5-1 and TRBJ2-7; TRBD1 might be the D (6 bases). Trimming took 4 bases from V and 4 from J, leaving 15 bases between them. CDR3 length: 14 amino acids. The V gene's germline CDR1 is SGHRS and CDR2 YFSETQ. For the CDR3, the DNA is TGCGCCAGCAGCCCCCAGGGGATCCCTTACGAGCAGTACGTC. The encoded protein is CASSPQGIPYEQYV.

This chain's CDR3 is CASGGSVTGELFF. In nucleotides, the CDR3 is TGTGCCAGCGGGGGGTCGGTCACCGGGGAGCTGTTTTTT. The chain is built from TRBV2 and TRBJ2-2, with D maybe TRBD2 (6 bases). V dropped 8 bases and J dropped 4 bases, with 11 bases sitting between them. Germline CDR1 and CDR2: SNHLY and FYNNEI. The CDR3 has 13 residues.

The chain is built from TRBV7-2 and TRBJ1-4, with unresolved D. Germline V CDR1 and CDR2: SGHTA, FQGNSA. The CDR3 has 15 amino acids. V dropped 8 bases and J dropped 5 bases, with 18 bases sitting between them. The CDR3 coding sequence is TGTGCCAGCCAGCTTGTAACCAATGCGAATGAAAAACTGTTTTTT. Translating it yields CASQLVTNANEKLFF. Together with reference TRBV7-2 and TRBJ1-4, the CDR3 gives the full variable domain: GAGVSQSPSNKVTEKGKDVELRCDPISGHTALYWYRQSLGQGLEFLIYFQGNSAPDKSGLPSDRFSAERTGGSVSTLTIQRTQQEDSAVYLCASQLVTNANEKLFFGSGTQLSVL.

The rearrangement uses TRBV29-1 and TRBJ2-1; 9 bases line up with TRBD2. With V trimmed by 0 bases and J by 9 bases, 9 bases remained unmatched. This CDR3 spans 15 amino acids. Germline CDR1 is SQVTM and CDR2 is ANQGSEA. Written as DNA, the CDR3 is TGCAGCGTTGAAGACCCGGCGGGGGGGCCAGGTGAGCAGTTCTTC. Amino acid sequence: CSVEDPAGGPGEQFF.

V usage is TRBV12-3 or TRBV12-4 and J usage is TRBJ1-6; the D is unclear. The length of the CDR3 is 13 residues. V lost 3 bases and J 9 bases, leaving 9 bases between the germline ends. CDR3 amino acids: CASSFSPSSPLHF. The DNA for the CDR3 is TGTGCCAGCAGTTTCTCCCCGAGTTCACCCCTCCACTTT.

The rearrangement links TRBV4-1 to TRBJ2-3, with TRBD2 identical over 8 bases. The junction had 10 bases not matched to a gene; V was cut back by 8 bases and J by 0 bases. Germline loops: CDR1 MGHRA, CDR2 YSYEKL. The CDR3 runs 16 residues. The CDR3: CASRGGRASSTDTQYF. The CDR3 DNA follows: TGCGCCAGCCGCGGGGGGCGAGCCTCTAGCACAGATACGCAGTATTTT.

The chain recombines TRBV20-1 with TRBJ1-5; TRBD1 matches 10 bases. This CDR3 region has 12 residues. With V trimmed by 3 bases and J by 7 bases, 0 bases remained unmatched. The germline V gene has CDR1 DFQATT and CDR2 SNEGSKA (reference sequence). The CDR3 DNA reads TGCAGTGCTAGGACAGGGGGCCAGCCCCAGCATTTT. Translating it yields CSARTGGQPQHF.

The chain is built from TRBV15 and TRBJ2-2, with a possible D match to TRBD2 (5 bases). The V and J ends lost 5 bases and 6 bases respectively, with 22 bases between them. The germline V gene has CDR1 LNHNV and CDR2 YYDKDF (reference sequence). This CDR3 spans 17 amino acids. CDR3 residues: CATSGHLAFNVAGELFF. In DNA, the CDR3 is TGTGCCACCAGCGGCCACCTAGCTTTCAACGTTGCCGGGGAGCTGTTTTTT.

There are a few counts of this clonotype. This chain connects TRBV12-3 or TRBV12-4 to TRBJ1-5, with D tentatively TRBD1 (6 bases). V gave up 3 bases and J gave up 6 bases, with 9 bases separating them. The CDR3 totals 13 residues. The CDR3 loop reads CASSLGAGQPQHF. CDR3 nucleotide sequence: TGTGCCAGCAGTTTGGGGGCAGGTCAGCCCCAGCATTTT.

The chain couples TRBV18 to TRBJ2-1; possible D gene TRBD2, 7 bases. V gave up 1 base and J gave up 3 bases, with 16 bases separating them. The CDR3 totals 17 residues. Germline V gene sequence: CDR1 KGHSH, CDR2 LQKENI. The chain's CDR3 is CASSPLNSGGRYNEQFF. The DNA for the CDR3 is TGTGCCAGCTCACCACTCAACTCGGGGGGCCGCTACAATGAGCAGTTCTTC.

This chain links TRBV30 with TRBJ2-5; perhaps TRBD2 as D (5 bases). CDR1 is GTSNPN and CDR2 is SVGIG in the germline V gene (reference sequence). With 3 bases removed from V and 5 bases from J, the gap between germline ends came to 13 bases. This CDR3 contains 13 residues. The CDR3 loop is CAWSEGSPETQYF. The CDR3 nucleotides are TGTGCCTGGAGCGAGGGATCACCGGAGACCCAGTACTTC.

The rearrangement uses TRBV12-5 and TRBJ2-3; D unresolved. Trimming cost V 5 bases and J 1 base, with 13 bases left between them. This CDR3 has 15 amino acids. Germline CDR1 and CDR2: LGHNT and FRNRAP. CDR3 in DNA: TGTGCTAGTGGTCTACCAACACCTCGCACAGATACGCAGTATTTT. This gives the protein CASGLPTPRTDTQYF. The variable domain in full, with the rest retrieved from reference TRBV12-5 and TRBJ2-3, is DARVTQTPRHKVTEMGQEVTMRCQPILGHNTVFWYRQTMMQGLELLAYFRNRAPLDDSGMPKDRFSAEMPDATLATLKIQPSEPRDSAVYFCASGLPTPRTDTQYFGPGTRLTVL.

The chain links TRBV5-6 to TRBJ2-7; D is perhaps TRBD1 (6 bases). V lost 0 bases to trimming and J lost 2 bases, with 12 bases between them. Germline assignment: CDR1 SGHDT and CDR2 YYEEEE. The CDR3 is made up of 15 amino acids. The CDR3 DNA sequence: TGTGCCAGCAGCTTGGCCTTAGGGGGTACCTACGAGCAGTACGTC. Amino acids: CASSLALGGTYEQYV.

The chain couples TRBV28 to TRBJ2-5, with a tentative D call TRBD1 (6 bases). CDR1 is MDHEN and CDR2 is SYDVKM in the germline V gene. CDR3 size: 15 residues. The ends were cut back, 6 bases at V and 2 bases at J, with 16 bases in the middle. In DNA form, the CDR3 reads TGTGCCAGCAGCCAAGGACAGCAAGTTCAAGAGACCCAGTACTTC. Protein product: CASSQGQQVQETQYF. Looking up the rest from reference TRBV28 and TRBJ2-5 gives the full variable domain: DVKVTQSSRYLVKRTGEKVFLECVQDMDHENMFWYRQDPGLGLRLIYFSYDVKMKEKGDIPEGYSVSREKKERFSLILESASTNQTSMYLCASSQGQQVQETQYFGPGTRLLVL.

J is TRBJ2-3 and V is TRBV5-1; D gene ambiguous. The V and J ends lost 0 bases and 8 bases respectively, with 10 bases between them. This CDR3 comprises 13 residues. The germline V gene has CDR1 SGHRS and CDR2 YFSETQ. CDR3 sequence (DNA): TGCGCCAGCAGCTTGGTAGCTAACCCTACGCAGTATTTT. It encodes CASSLVANPTQYF.

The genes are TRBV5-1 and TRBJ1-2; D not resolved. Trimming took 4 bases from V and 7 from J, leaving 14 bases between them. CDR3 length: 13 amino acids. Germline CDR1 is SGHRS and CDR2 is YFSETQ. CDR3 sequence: CASSIVEQAGYTF. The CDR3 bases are TGCGCCAGCAGCATAGTAGAGCAAGCTGGCTACACCTTC.

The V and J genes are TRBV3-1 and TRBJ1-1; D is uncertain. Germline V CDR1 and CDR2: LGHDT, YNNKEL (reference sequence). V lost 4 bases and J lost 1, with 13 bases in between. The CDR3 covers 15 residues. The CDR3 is CASSRASGRNTEAFF. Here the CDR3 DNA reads TGTGCCAGCAGCCGTGCATCGGGCAGGAACACTGAAGCTTTCTTT.

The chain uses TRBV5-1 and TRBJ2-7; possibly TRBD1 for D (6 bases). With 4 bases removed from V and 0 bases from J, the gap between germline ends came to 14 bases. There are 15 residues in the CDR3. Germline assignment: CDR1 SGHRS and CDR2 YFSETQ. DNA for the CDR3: TGCGCCAGCAGCCCCGGGACACCAAACTCCTACGAGCAGTACGTC. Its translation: CASSPGTPNSYEQYV.

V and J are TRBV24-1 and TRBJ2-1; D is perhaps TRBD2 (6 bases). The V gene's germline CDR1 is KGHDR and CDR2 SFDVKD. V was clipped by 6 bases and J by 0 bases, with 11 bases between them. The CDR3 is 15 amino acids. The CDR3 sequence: CATSLSGGSYNEQFF. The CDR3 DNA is TGTGCCACCAGTTTATCCGGGGGCTCCTACAATGAGCAGTTCTTC.

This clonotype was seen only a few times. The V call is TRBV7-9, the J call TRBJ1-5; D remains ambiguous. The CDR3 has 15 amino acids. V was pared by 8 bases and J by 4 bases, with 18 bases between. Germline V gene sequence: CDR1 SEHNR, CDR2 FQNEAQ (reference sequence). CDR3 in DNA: TGTGCCAGCTCACTAGGAGGTGGCGGGAATCAGCCCCAGCATTTT. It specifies CASSLGGGGNQPQHF.

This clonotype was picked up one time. For the CDR3, the DNA is TGTGCCAGTAGTGGCTCCCGAGGCGATGAGCAGTTCTTC. Translating it yields CASSGSRGDEQFF. The chain joins TRBV19 to TRBJ2-1; no clear D gene. Trimming cost V 5 bases and J 8 bases, with 13 bases left between them. Looked up from germline, CDR1 is LNHDA and CDR2 is SQIVND (reference sequence). This CDR3 is built from 13 residues.

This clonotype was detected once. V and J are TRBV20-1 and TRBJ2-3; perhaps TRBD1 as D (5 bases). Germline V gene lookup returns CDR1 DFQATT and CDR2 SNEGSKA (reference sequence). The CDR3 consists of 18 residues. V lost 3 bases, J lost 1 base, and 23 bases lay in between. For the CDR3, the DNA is TGCAGTGCTAGTTATCGGCAGGGAATGATTATGGGCACAGATACGCAGTATTTT. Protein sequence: CSASYRQGMIMGTDTQYF.

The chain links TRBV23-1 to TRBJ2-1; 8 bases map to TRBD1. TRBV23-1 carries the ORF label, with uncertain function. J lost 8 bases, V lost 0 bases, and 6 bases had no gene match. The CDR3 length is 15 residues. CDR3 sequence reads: CASSQSGGTGDEQFF. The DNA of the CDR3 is TGCGCCAGCAGTCAATCAGGAGGGACAGGCGATGAGCAGTTCTTC.

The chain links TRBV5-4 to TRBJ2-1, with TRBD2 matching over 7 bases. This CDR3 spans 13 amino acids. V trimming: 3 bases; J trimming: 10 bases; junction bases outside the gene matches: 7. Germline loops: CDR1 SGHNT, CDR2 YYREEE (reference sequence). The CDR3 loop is CASSSLGRAEQFF. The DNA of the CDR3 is TGTGCCAGCAGCTCCCTGGGGAGGGCCGAGCAGTTCTTC.

The chain's CDR3 is CASSPTDSGANVLTF. In DNA, the CDR3 is TGTGCCAGCTCACCGACAGACTCTGGGGCCAACGTCCTGACTTTC. V usage is TRBV18 and J usage is TRBJ2-6; perhaps TRBD1 as D (5 bases). The CDR3 totals 15 residues. V shed 3 bases and J shed 0 bases, with 6 bases lying between them. Germline V gene data show CDR1 as KGHSH and CDR2 as LQKENI.

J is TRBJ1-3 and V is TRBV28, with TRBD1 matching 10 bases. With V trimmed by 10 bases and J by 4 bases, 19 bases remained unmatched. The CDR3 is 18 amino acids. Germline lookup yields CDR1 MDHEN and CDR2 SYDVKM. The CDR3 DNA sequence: TGTGCCATCTCCGAAAGCTCCGGGACAGGGGAGGGAGGAAACACCATATATTTT. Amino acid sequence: CAISESSGTGEGGNTIYF.

For the CDR3, the DNA is TGCAGTGCTATATTCAGGGACGGGGAGACCCAGTACTTC. This codes for CSAIFRDGETQYF. The V call is TRBV20-1, the J call TRBJ2-5; D possibly uses TRBD1 or TRBD2 (5 bases each). Trimming removed 4 bases at V and 5 bases at J, with 14 bases between. Germline V gene lookup returns CDR1 DFQATT and CDR2 SNEGSKA (reference sequence). The CDR3 extends over 13 amino acids.

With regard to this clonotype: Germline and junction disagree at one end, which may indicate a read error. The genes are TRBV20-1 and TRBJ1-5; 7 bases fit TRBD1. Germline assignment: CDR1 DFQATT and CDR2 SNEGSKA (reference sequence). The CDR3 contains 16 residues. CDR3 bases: TGCAGTACTAGTTCCGCCGGGACAGATAGCAATCAGCCCCAGCATTTT. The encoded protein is CSTSSAGTDSNQPQHF.